This T cell receptor beta chain was documented in a study of type 1 regulatory T cells. On the study more broadly: An in vitro protocol generated T-allo10, a Tr1-enriched, alloantigen-specific CD4 T cell product.

Each CDR3 protein gets one entry after TCRdb re-called the reads with MiXCR. The sample yields around 14,000 distinct CDR3 sequences, roughly an eighth seen once. In the case of this clonotype: Its matching antigen is unknown.

Trimming cost V 7 bases and J 4 bases; bases outside gene matches: 7. This CDR3 comprises 12 residues. CDR1 is SQVTM and CDR2 is ANQGSEA in the germline V gene. This chain uses TRBV29-1 with TRBJ2-7; 7 positions match TRBD2. The receptor's source is a human donor in good health. Sequencing was done on a sample of cultured T cells, either the whole culture or a sorted T cell fraction (not recorded which). CDR3 region: CSATAGIYEQYF. The CDR3 region has the DNA TGCAGCGCTACAGCGGGAATTTACGAGCAGTACTTC.